The source of this T cell receptor beta chain is a study of identical twins (dated by TCRdb to the mid-2010s). A note on the overall study: The study deep-sequenced TCR alpha and beta repertoires from monozygotic twins, unrelated adults of various ages and cord blood to test whether fetal clonotypes persist. To rule out contamination, replicate twin experiments were performed at different times with different library preparation protocols.

Receptors were amplified or captured by 5' RACE. The sequencer listed for this sample is Illumina HiSeq 2000. Template switching introduced a universal primer binding site; the final cDNA contained a unique molecular identifier, enabling accurate counting of TCR cDNA molecules. Specific primers in the conserved constant-segment region were used to synthesize first-strand cDNA for the TCR alpha and beta chains. To control for contamination, every cDNA library carried two barcodes: a SMART-Mk sample barcode plus Illumina barcodes. TruSeq adapter sequences, together with Illumina sample barcodes, were added in two successive PCR steps. Sequencing of the TCR alpha and beta cDNA libraries was done on the Illumina HiSeq platform using custom primers. In the paper's pipeline: Raw reads were processed with MiGEC to extract unique molecular identifiers, and MiXCR was used to determine CDR3 positions. For each individual, recombination models were inferred using an EM algorithm with the repgenHMM and IGoR tools. The tcR package in R was used for shared clonotype analysis, with sharing normalized by the product of cloneset sizes. To study raw recombination without the effects of thymic and clonal selection, out-of-frame nonproductive sequences were analyzed. Through fastp at Q25 and MiXCR, TCRdb rebuilt clones from the public reads, retaining in-frame beta chains. Identical CDR3 protein sequences are pooled into one entry, listed with their most common genes and DNA. The V and J calls, along with clone size, are taken from TCRdb and not from the paper's own processing. This sample has about 530,000 distinct CDR3 sequences in its table, and about 22% of those were observed once. Around 0.47% of the sample is taken by the ten largest.

On the study overall, not on this receptor specifically: In monozygotic twins, out-of-frame TCR alpha sharing was systematically underestimated by recombination models, although the models agreed with sharing between unrelated individuals. Excess twin sharing in beta out-of-frame sequences was weaker because fewer shared sequences lowered the signal-to-noise ratio. Zero-insertion analyses could be partly confounded by invariant T cells such as MAIT and iNKT, though diverse VJ usage argued against such confounding for most clonotypes. Compared with coincidental sharing between unrelated individuals, out-of-frame TCR alpha sequences shared between twins had an excess of sequences with low generation probability. Conclusions relied on cross-sectional statistical analysis, since the same donors could not be followed over many years. Fewer insertions were carried by abundant cord blood beta clonotypes; a weaker similar trend was observed in young adult naive repertoires, while no such trend was observed in memory repertoires.

All donors were healthy Caucasians. The twin cohort comprised three pairs of female monozygotic twins, all aged roughly 18 to 30 years. Positive isolation kits from Invitrogen were used to isolate CD4+ and CD8+ T cell populations. Clipping removes 3 bases from V and 8 bases from J, with 7 as the unmatched junction base count. From a lookup of the germline V gene, CDR1 and CDR2 are SGHRS and YFSETQ. The CDR3 covers 15 residues, taking in both the cysteine and the phenylalanine. Just CDR3 DNA is preserved here, 45 bases in frame from base 1. On this clonotype itself: What antigen it recognizes has not been identified. Base qualities are not at hand, and no much larger clone is one base apart.

The same data also went into a second study, on yellow fever vaccine responses in identical twins. Per the second study: The T cell response to vaccination in identical twins was reported by the authors to appear partly convergent and partly personalized. In identical twins, the study followed T cell clones that responded to the vaccine with precision.

The chain was built from TRBV5-1 and TRBJ2-1, with 11 middle bases fitting TRBD2. The sequence derives from a woman aged 18-30 years in good health. The sample taken for sequencing was CD4+ T cells sorted from blood. The nucleotide sequence is given as TGCGCCAGCAGCTCTGGGACTAGCGGCGGGGATGAGCAGTTCTTC. Translated, this gives CASSSGTSGGDEQFF.